The clone carrying this TCR beta chain has just a few counts. Its antigen is not identified. The data were obtained in a study of post-analysis software for immune sequencing data. Overall study: Both relapsing-remitting and secondary progressive multiple sclerosis featured among the disease courses, as did progressive-relapsing multiple sclerosis. Whole-study findings and limits: Controls had significantly higher normalized Chao1 diversity than multiple sclerosis patients. Under F measure analysis, samples from one preparation batch co-clustered strongly. Four to six TRBV segments were significantly more frequent in patients than in controls. TRBV5-6, TRBV5-1 and TRBV20-1 were among these segments.

The TCR beta cDNA libraries contained unique molecular identifiers. Starting from approximately 1 to 10 million T cells, the study yielded approximately 500,000 cDNA molecules. MiXCR was run by TCRdb on the PCR reads, yielding one entry per CDR3 protein. The data show hundreds of thousands of distinct CDR3 sequences, 30% seen once. The CDR3 spans 17 residues. The V gene's germline CDR1 is MGHRA and CDR2 YSYEKL. The V gene lost 0 bases and the J gene lost 0 bases, with 12 bases spanning the gap. Sequencing used blood. The sequence was obtained from a girl aged 10 to 17 with multiple sclerosis. This chain uses TRBV4-1 with TRBJ2-1; the D is unclear. The CDR3 region has the DNA TGCGCCAGCAGCCAAGATGAGAGGCGAAGCTCCTACAATGAGCAGTTCTTC. This codes for CASSQDERRSSYNEQFF.